The TCR beta chain described here comes from a study of CD8 T cells in Susac syndrome. Study conclusions and caveats: That the number of individuals in its TCR sequencing and HLA analysis was relatively small was acknowledged by the study.

CDR3 length: 12 amino acids. The ends lost 5 bases at V and 3 bases at J; junction bases unmatched: 1. The germline V gene encodes CDR1 MNHEY and CDR2 SVGEGT. cDNA came from about 0.5 to 1 ug RNA primed by random hexamers. An immunoSEQ multiplex PCR amplified TCR beta CDR3 over 54 Vbeta and 13 Jbeta. Via MiXCR, TCRdb re-called the immunoSEQ multiplex PCR reads, giving one row per CDR3 protein. The sample contains 150,000 to 200,000 distinct CDR3 sequences, approximately 94% of which appear only once. Concerning this clonotype itself: Its antigen is not known.

Age- and sex-matched healthy donors served as the control group. While CD8+ and CD4+ T cells were isolated negatively, TEMRA cells were enriched by FACS. J is TRBJ2-7 and V is TRBV6-2 or TRBV6-3; 7 bases fit TRBD1. Sequencing used CD4+ T cells from PBMCs. The TCR sequence derives from a human donor in good health. This CDR3 is CASSNRGYEQYV. DNA for the CDR3: TGTGCCAGCAGTAACAGGGGCTACGAGCAGTACGTC.